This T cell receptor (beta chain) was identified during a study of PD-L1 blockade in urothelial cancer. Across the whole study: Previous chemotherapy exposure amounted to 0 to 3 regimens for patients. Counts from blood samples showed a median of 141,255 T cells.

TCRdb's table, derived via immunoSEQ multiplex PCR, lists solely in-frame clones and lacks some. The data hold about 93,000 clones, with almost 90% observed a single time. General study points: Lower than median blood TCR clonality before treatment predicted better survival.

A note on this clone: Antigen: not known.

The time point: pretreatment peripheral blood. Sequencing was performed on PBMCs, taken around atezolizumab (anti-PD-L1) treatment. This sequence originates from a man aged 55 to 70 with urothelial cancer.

Here the CDR3 DNA reads TGCGCCAGCAGCTACAGGGGGGACGCAACTAATGAAAAACTGTTTTTT. Translated, it gives CASSYRGDATNEKLFF. This chain links TRBV5-1 with TRBJ1-4, with TRBD1 identical over 8 bases. The germline gives CDR1 SGHRS, CDR2 YFSETQ. J lost 0 bases, V lost 3 bases, and 4 bases had no gene match. The CDR3 is 16 residues long.